This T cell receptor beta chain was profiled in a study of OX40 agonist ivuxolimab in advanced cancers. Sequenced by immunoSEQ multiplex PCR; TCRdb stores in-frame clones only, minus some. The sample lists roughly 73,000 clones; almost 85% were seen once. The starting material was CD4+ or CD8+ T cells sorted from blood, obtained in a trial of the OX40 agonist ivuxolimab. This sequence originates from an adult with an advanced solid tumor such as melanoma, head and neck, liver or kidney cancer.

For the CDR3, the DNA is TGCGCCAGCAGCCAAGAAAGGCGGTACACCGGGGAGCTGTTTTTT. As protein: CASSQERRYTGELFF. The chain links TRBV4-3 to TRBJ2-2; D remains unclear. This CDR3 has 15 residues. The germline CDR1 and CDR2 sequences are LGHNA and YSLEER. V was shortened by 0 bases and J by 3 bases, with 8 bases between the two germline ends.